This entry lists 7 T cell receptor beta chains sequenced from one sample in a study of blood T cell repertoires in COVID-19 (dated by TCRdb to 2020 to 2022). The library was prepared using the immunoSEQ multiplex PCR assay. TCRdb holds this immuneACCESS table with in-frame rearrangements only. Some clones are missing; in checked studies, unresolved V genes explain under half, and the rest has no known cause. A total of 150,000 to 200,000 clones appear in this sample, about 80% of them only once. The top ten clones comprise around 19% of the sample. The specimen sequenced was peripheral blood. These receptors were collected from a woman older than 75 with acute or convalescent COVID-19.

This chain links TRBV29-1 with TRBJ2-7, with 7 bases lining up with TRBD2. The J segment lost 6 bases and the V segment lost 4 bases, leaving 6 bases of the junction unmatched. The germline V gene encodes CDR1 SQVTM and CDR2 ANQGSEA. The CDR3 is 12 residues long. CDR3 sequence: CSVGAGVGEQYF. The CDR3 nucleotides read TGCAGCGTTGGTGCGGGAGTTGGCGAGCAGTACTTC.

CDR3 amino acids: CASSSQNQETQYF. DNA of the CDR3: TGTGCCAGCAGCTCACAGAACCAAGAGACCCAGTACTTC. The gene calls are TRBV5-6 and TRBJ2-5; D gene uncertain. Trimming took 3 bases from V and 0 from J, leaving 6 bases between them. CDR1 SGHDT and CDR2 YYEEEE come from the germline V gene. The CDR3 loop spans 13 amino acids.

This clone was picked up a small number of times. CDR3 sequence (DNA): TGTGCCAGCAGGACTAGCGGATACAATGAGCAGTTCTTC. Translation gives CASRTSGYNEQFF. The chain couples TRBV28 to TRBJ2-1; TRBD2 matches 9 bases. CDR1 is MDHEN, CDR2 SYDVKM, per germline. There are 13 residues in the CDR3. V was clipped by 6 bases and J by 4 bases; unmatched bases: 1.

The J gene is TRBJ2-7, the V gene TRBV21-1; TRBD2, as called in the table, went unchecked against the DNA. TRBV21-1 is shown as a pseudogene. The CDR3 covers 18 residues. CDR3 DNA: TGTGCCAGCAGGACACAACGACACGGGGGTATATCAAACTACGAGCAGTACTTC. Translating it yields CASRTQRHGGISNYEQYF.

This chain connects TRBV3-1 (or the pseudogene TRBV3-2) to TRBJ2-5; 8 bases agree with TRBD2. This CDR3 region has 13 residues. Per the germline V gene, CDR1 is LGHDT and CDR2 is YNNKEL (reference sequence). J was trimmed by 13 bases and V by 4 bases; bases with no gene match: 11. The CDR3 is CASSPFGGVNRYF. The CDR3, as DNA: TGTGCCAGCAGCCCGTTCGGGGGGGTAAACCGGTACTTC.

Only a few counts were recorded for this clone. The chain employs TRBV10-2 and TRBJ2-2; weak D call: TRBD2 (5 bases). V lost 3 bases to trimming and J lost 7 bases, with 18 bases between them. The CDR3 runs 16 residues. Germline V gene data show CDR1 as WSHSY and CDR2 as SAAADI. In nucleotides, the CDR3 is TGCGCCAGCAGTGATACGGGATTCCGGAGTGTCGGGGAGCTGTTTTTT. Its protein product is CASSDTGFRSVGELFF.

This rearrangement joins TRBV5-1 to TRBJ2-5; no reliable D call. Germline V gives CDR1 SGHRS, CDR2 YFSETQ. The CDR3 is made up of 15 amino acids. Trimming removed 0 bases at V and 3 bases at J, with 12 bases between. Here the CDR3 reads CASSLAMAEKETQYF. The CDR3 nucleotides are TGCGCCAGCAGCTTGGCCATGGCGGAAAAAGAGACCCAGTACTTC.